Shown below are 27 T cell receptor beta chains from a single sample sequenced in a study of blood T cell repertoires in COVID-19. Sequencing used immunoSEQ multiplex PCR; TCRdb keeps in-frame clones, though not all of them. The data hold a few hundred thousand clones, with approximately 90% observed a single time. The sample taken for sequencing was peripheral blood. The receptors were gathered from a woman in her fifties or sixties with COVID-19, enrolled during active disease.

The chain recombines TRBV7-2 with TRBJ2-1; possible D gene TRBD2, 7 bases. V was pared by 1 base and J by 2 bases, with 15 bases between. Germline assignment: CDR1 SGHTA and CDR2 FQGNSA. The CDR3 covers 17 residues. The CDR3 coding sequence is TGTGCCAGCAGCTTAGTGGGGGGGACACTTACCTACAATGAGCAGTTCTTC. Translated, it gives CASSLVGGTLTYNEQFF.

The gene calls are TRBV19 and TRBJ2-1; no definite D call. Trimming took 3 bases from V and 8 from J, leaving 14 bases between them. The CDR3 sequence is 14 residues long. Looked up from germline, CDR1 is LNHDA and CDR2 is SQIVND (reference sequence). The CDR3 sequence: CASSISPARDEQFF. CDR3 sequence (DNA): TGTGCCAGTAGTATTTCCCCTGCTCGGGATGAGCAGTTCTTC.

The V call is TRBV7-2, the J call TRBJ2-2, with D uncertain. CDR3 length: 14 residues. V was clipped by 7 bases and J by 7 bases, with 16 bases between them. The germline V gene has CDR1 SGHTA and CDR2 FQGNSA. CDR3 amino acids: CASTFAPRNGELFF. The CDR3 DNA is TGTGCCAGCACCTTCGCCCCTAGGAACGGGGAGCTGTTTTTT.

The chain couples TRBV10-3 to TRBJ1-1; D possibly corresponds to TRBD1 (6 bases). Germline V CDR1 and CDR2: ENHRY, SYGVKD. The CDR3 runs to 15 residues. Trimming took off 7 bases at V and 1 base at J, with 16 bases between the two ends. The CDR3 DNA reads as TGTGCCATCACAGCACACAGGGACCAGAACACTGAAGCTTTCTTT. Its protein product is CAITAHRDQNTEAFF.

The chain recombines TRBV5-1 with TRBJ2-2, with D possibly TRBD1 on 5 matching bases. From germline, CDR1 is SGHRS and CDR2 YFSETQ. CDR3 length: 15 amino acids. V was pared by 3 bases and J by 2 bases, with 11 bases between. CDR3 DNA: TGCGCCAGCAGCTGGGGTGGGGCCAACACCGGGGAGCTGTTTTTT. Its translation: CASSWGGANTGELFF.

The V call is TRBV19, the J call TRBJ1-4, with a tentative D call TRBD1 (5 bases). The CDR3 sequence is 14 residues long. V was cut by 6 bases and J by 6 bases, with 14 bases left in between. Germline loops: CDR1 LNHDA, CDR2 SQIVND (reference sequence). The CDR3 DNA reads TGTGCCAGTAGCCTCGGACGGGGGGATGAAAAACTGTTTTTT. Residues: CASSLGRGDEKLFF.

The CDR3 region has the DNA TGTGCCAGCTCACTACAGGGGCGGCCCGGGGAGCTGTTTTTT. This translates into CASSLQGRPGELFF. V and J are TRBV18 and TRBJ2-2; TRBD1 agrees at 7 bases. Germline V gene data show CDR1 as KGHSH and CDR2 as LQKENI. This CDR3 contains 14 residues. J lost 6 bases, V lost 4 bases, and 5 bases had no gene match. Using reference TRBV18 and TRBJ2-2 for the parts outside the CDR3, the full variable domain is NAGVMQNPRHLVRRRGQEARLRCSPMKGHSHVYWYRQLPEEGLKFMVYLQKENIIDESGMPKERFSAEFPKEGPSILRIQQVVRGDSAAYFCASSLQGRPGELFFGEGSRLTVL.

This chain uses TRBV7-9 with TRBJ2-5, with D perhaps matching TRBD2 (6 bases). The CDR3 spans 15 residues. With 2 bases removed from V and 1 base from J, the gap between germline ends came to 11 bases. Germline assignment: CDR1 SEHNR and CDR2 FQNEAQ (reference sequence). Here the CDR3 reads CASSLRRGGQETQYF. CDR3 sequence (DNA): TGTGCCAGCAGCTTACGCCGGGGAGGCCAAGAGACCCAGTACTTC.

The chain combines TRBV7-2 with TRBJ2-7; D might be TRBD2 (6 bases). V was cut by 5 bases and J by 2 bases, with 7 bases left in between. Germline CDR1 is SGHTA and CDR2 is FQGNSA. This CDR3 is 12 amino acids long. CDR3 nucleotide sequence: TGTGCCAGCAGCGCGGGAACCTACGAGCAGTACTTC. This codes for CASSAGTYEQYF.

The genes are TRBV6-6 and TRBJ2-5, with TRBD1 matching over 9 bases. Germline V lookup: CDR1 MNHNY, CDR2 SVGAGI (reference sequence). The CDR3 loop spans 14 amino acids. V shed 2 bases and J 5 bases; nucleotides not matched to a gene: 3. The CDR3: CASSYRGQGETQYF. Here the CDR3 DNA reads TGTGCCAGCAGTTACCGCGGACAGGGGGAGACCCAGTACTTC.

In this sample, this clone turned up a few times. This chain joins TRBV10-1 and TRBJ1-5; no reliable D call. The V gene lost 7 bases and the J gene lost 1 base, with 29 bases spanning the gap. CDR1 is WNHNN and CDR2 is SYGVQD in the germline V gene (reference sequence). The CDR3 totals 20 residues. The CDR3 region is CASIKGPQRSPERSNQPQHF. The CDR3 region has the DNA TGCGCCAGCATCAAAGGGCCACAACGAAGTCCTGAGCGGAGCAATCAGCCCCAGCATTTT.

This clone has just one count. This rearrangement joins TRBV3-1 (or the pseudogene TRBV3-2) to TRBJ2-1; 9 nucleotides align to TRBD1. Trimming took 0 bases from V and 3 from J; bases not matched to a gene: 0. This CDR3 is 15 amino acids long. Germline lookup yields CDR1 LGHDT and CDR2 YNNKEL (reference sequence). CDR3 sequence: CASSQEGQGYNEQFF. Written as DNA, the CDR3 is TGTGCCAGCAGCCAAGAGGGACAGGGCTACAATGAGCAGTTCTTC.

This clone has more than one count but fewer than ten. The chain recombines TRBV11-3 with TRBJ2-5; 10 positions match TRBD2. The CDR3 has 14 residues. In germline, CDR1 is SGHNT, CDR2 YENEEA. V lost 5 bases, J lost 3 bases, and 3 bases stayed unmatched. CDR3 amino acids: CASSGTSAKETQYF. The CDR3 DNA sequence: TGTGCCAGCAGCGGGACTAGCGCCAAAGAGACCCAGTACTTC.

The rearrangement links TRBV6-6 to TRBJ1-1; weak D call: TRBD1 (5 bases). V lost 2 bases, J lost 2 bases, and 9 bases lay in between. Per the germline V gene, CDR1 is MNHNY and CDR2 is SVGAGI (reference sequence). This CDR3 region has 14 residues. CDR3 nucleotide sequence: TGTGCCAGCAGTTACCCGACAGCAAACACTGAAGCTTTCTTT. This encodes CASSYPTANTEAFF.

The chain employs TRBV18 and TRBJ2-7, with 8 nucleotides matching TRBD2. This CDR3 is 14 amino acids long. Germline loops: CDR1 KGHSH, CDR2 LQKENI. J gave up 0 bases and V 5 bases, and 3 bases lay outside the gene matches. CDR3 DNA sequence: TGTGCCAGCTCATCGGCGGGGGGCTCCTACGAGCAGTACTTC. This codes for CASSSAGGSYEQYF. Complete variable domain (other parts from reference TRBV18 and TRBJ2-7): NAGVMQNPRHLVRRRGQEARLRCSPMKGHSHVYWYRQLPEEGLKFMVYLQKENIIDESGMPKERFSAEFPKEGPSILRIQQVVRGDSAAYFCASSSAGGSYEQYFGPGTRLTVT.

The gene calls are TRBV6-1 and TRBJ2-3; no firm D call. V was trimmed by 0 bases and J by 6 bases, leaving 7 bases between them. CDR1 is MNHNS and CDR2 is SASEGT in the germline V gene. The CDR3 contains 13 residues. For the CDR3, the DNA is TGTGCCAGCAGTGAAGCGCTCGGTGATACGCAGTATTTT. Protein sequence: CASSEALGDTQYF.

The V call is TRBV12-3 or TRBV12-4, the J call TRBJ1-1; no clear D. V gave up 8 bases and J gave up 2 bases, with 12 bases separating them. This CDR3 is 13 amino acids long. The CDR3 protein is CASGLPKNTEAFF. The CDR3 DNA sequence: TGTGCCAGCGGACTGCCGAAAAACACTGAAGCTTTCTTT.

This rearrangement joins TRBV30 to TRBJ2-1; 8 bases map to TRBD2. Per germline, CDR1 GTSNPN and CDR2 SVGIG (reference sequence). The V segment lost 2 bases and the J segment 7 bases; nucleotides outside the gene matches: 4. The CDR3 loop spans 13 amino acids. The CDR3 reads CAWSKSGSNEQFF. CDR3 DNA sequence: TGTGCCTGGAGTAAAAGCGGGAGTAATGAGCAGTTCTTC.

For this clone: Within the sample, other DNA sequences also encode this same CDR3. V usage is TRBV11-2 and J usage is TRBJ2-7; unclear D gene. The CDR3 extends over 12 amino acids. Germline values: CDR1 SGHAT, CDR2 FQNNGV. Trimming left V 4 bases short and J 1 base short, with 5 bases between. CDR3 sequence reads: CASSSSSYEQYF. The CDR3 nucleotides read TGTGCCAGCAGCTCATCATCCTACGAGCAGTACTTC.

This clone was counted only a few times. The V call is TRBV10-1, the J call TRBJ2-1; 10 bases are shared with TRBD2. V was clipped by 8 bases and J by 1 base; unmatched bases: 11. This CDR3 is built from 17 residues. From germline, CDR1 is WNHNN and CDR2 SYGVQD (reference sequence). The CDR3 spells CASGSILAGGSYNEQFF. The CDR3 nucleotides are TGCGCCAGCGGTTCTATCTTAGCGGGAGGTTCCTACAATGAGCAGTTCTTC.

J is TRBJ2-1 and V is TRBV6-4; 9 positions agree with TRBD1. The CDR3 runs to 15 residues. The V segment lost 4 bases and the J segment 7 bases; nucleotides outside the gene matches: 8. From germline, CDR1 is MRHNA and CDR2 SNTAGT. CDR3 in amino acids: CASSGTGQGWNEQFF. The CDR3 DNA sequence: TGTGCCAGCAGTGGCACAGGACAGGGGTGGAATGAGCAGTTCTTC.

This chain uses TRBV24-1 with TRBJ2-7, with TRBD1 as a possible D gene (6 bases). This CDR3 has 15 amino acids. V lost 4 bases to trimming and J lost 3 bases, with 15 bases between them. Germline lookup yields CDR1 KGHDR and CDR2 SFDVKD. For the CDR3, the DNA is TGTGCCACCAGTGAGAACCGGGGACATTTCTACGAGCAGTACTTC. Amino acids: CATSENRGHFYEQYF.

The V call is TRBV3-1 (or the pseudogene TRBV3-2), the J call TRBJ2-3, with TRBD2 as a possible D gene (6 bases). Trimming removed 0 bases from V and 4 bases from J, with 17 bases in between. CDR1 LGHDT and CDR2 YNNKEL come from the germline V gene (reference sequence). The CDR3 spans 17 residues. The CDR3 sequence is CASSQDIAGLVPDTQYF. For the CDR3, the DNA is TGTGCCAGCAGCCAAGATATCGCGGGATTGGTTCCAGATACGCAGTATTTT.

The chain recombines TRBV9 with TRBJ2-7; D is undetermined. Germline CDR1 reads SGDLS; CDR2 reads YYNGEE. The CDR3 sequence is 15 residues long. The V end was cut by 3 bases, the J end by 2 bases, with 15 bases between. The CDR3 loop reads CASSATPYKAYEQYF. In DNA form, the CDR3 reads TGTGCCAGCAGCGCGACTCCCTACAAAGCCTACGAGCAGTACTTC.

The rearrangement uses TRBV24-1 and TRBJ2-2, with TRBD1 identical over 8 bases. In germline, CDR1 is KGHDR, CDR2 SFDVKD. V was pared by 4 bases and J by 4 bases, with 7 bases of the junction left unmatched. The CDR3 consists of 16 residues. CDR3 in amino acids: CATSDPGQGGTGELFF. CDR3 sequence (DNA): TGTGCCACCAGTGACCCAGGACAGGGCGGCACCGGGGAGCTGTTTTTT.

The gene calls are TRBV5-4 and TRBJ2-7; D is perhaps TRBD2 (7 bases). Germline loops: CDR1 SGHNT, CDR2 YYREEE (reference sequence). The length of the CDR3 is 15 residues. Trimming left V 2 bases short and J 1 base short, with 13 bases between. The chain's CDR3 is CASSFAGARSYEQYF. The CDR3 nucleotides read TGTGCCAGCAGCTTTGCGGGGGCCCGATCCTACGAGCAGTACTTC.

V gene TRBV18 combines with J gene TRBJ2-4; the D gene is possibly TRBD2 (6 bases). The CDR3 spans 13 residues. V gave up 5 bases and J gave up 7 bases, with 12 bases separating them. Germline CDR1 KGHSH, CDR2 LQKENI. CDR3 region: CASSYPGGNIQYF. The CDR3 DNA follows: TGTGCCAGCTCATATCCAGGAGGGAACATTCAGTACTTC.